This T cell receptor beta chain was profiled in a study of response to subunit inactivated influenza vaccine. V was clipped by 7 bases and J by 7 bases, with 18 bases between them. The CDR3 totals 13 residues. Per the germline V gene, CDR1 is SGHRS and CDR2 is YFSETQ. Notes on the study in general: Only a handful of new T cells, the authors suggested, are recruited with each seasonal influenza vaccination.

With respect to this clonotype: The antigen is not known.

MiXCR, applied by TCRdb to the RT-PCR reads, yields one record per CDR3 protein. The sample has approximately 520,000 distinct CDR3 sequences; 25% are singletons. The V call is TRBV5-1, the J call TRBJ2-7; perhaps TRBD2 as D (6 bases). The material was CD4+ T cells sorted from PBMCs, obtained more than 4 days after vaccination. The clonotype comes from a man aged 45 to 65 who received an inactivated influenza vaccine. The CDR3 sequence: CASSVGAAGEQYF. The CDR3 nucleotides read TGCGCCAGCTCGGTTGGCGCCGCGGGGGAGCAGTACTTC.